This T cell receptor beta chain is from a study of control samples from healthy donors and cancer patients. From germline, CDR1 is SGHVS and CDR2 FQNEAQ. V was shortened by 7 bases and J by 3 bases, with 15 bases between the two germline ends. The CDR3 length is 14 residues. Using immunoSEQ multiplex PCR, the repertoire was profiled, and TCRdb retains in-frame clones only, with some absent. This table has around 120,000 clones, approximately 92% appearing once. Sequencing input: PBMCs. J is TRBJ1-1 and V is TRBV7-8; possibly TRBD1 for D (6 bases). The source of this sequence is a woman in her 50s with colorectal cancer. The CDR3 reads CASNGRTAYTEAFF. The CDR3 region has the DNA TGTGCCAGCAACGGAAGGACAGCTTACACTGAAGCTTTCTTT. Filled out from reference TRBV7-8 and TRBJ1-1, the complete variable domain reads GAGVSQSPRYKVAKRGQDVALRCDPISGHVSLFWYQQALGQGPEFLTYFQNEAQLDKSGLPSDRFFAERPEGSVSTLKIQRTQQEDSAVYLCASNGRTAYTEAFFGQGTRLTVV.